The sample holds many counts of the clone carrying this TCR beta chain. The data are from a study of human T cells and chemical hapten exposure. Each cDNA molecule in the library carried unique molecular identifiers. TCRdb re-analysed the RACE reads in MiXCR, keeping a single row per CDR3 protein. The top ten clones hold 2% to 3% of a sample with approximately 90,000 distinct CDR3 sequences, around 8.8% of them seen once. The time point was: pre-sensitization, week 0. Described treatment: therapeutic diphenylcyclopropenone sensitization with weekly scalp DPC. V shed 1 base and J shed 1 base, with 10 bases lying between them. The CDR3 contains 14 residues. The germline gives CDR1 DFQATT, CDR2 SNEGSKA (reference sequence).

The sample in question was whole blood, obtained in connection with sensitization to the hapten diphenylcyclopropenone (DPC). The clonotype comes from a man aged 35-49 years with alopecia areata. Some clones in this sample may be carry-over from other donors' samples. The chain joins TRBV20-1 to TRBJ1-2, with D unclear. CDR3 bases: TGCAGTGCTAGAGGACTATCGGTTAACTATGGCTACACCTTC. Translated: CSARGLSVNYGYTF.